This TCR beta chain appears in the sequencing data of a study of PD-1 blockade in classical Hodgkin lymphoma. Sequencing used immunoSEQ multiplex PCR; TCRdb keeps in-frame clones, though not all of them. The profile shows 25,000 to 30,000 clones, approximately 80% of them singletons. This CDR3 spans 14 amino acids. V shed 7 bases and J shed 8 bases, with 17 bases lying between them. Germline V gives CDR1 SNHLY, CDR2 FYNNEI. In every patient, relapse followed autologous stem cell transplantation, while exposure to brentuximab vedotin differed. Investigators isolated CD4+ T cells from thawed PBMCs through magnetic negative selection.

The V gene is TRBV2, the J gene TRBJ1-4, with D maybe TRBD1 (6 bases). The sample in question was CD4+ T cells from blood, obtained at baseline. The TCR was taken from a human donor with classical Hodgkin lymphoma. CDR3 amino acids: CASIQGRAGEKLFF. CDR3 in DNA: TGTGCCAGCATACAGGGAAGGGCTGGGGAAAAACTGTTTTTT.